The entry below gives a single T cell receptor (beta chain) sequence along with its context. Antigen specificity is unknown. The source of the sample is a study of T cell responses to AZD1222 COVID-19 vaccine. Study-level points and caveats: Mapped onto spike, vaccine-associated CD4 TCRs spanned it and were dominant at 160-218 and 743-854. White British people made up most donors, females outnumbered males, and clonal diversity was possibly underestimated.

The method was immunoSEQ multiplex PCR; TCRdb's version includes in-frame clones alone and lacks a portion of them. The sample includes 80,000 to 130,000 clones, approximately 88% of them seen just once. Trimming cost V 0 bases and J 0 bases, with 13 bases left between them. Germline V gene sequence: CDR1 MRHNA, CDR2 SNTAGT. The CDR3 is made up of 17 amino acids. The sample in question was peripheral blood, obtained on day 0 of AZD1222 vaccination. The clonotype originates from an adult in good health. The chain employs TRBV6-4 and TRBJ2-3; D call uncertain. CDR3: CASSDSSLGSSTDTQYF. The CDR3 coding sequence is TGTGCCAGCAGTGACTCGAGTCTGGGCTCTAGCACAGATACGCAGTATTTT.